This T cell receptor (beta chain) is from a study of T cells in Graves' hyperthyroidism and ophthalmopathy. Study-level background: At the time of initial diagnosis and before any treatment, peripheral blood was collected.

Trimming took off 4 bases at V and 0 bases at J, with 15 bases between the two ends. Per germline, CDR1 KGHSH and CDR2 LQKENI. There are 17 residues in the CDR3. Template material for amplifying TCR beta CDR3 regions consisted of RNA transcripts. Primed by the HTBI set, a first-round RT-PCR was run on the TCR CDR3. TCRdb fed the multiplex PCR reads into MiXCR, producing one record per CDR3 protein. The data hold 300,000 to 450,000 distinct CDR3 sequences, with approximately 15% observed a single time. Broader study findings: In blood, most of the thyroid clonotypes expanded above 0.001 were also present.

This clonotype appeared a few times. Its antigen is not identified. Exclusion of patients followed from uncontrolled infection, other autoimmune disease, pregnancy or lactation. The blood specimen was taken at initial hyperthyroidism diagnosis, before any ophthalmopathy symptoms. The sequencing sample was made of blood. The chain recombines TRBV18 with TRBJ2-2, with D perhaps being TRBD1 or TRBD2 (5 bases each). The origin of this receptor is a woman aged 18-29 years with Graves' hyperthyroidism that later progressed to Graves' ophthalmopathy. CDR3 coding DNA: TGTGCCAGCTCACGAAAATGGGACGACACGAACACCGGGGAGCTGTTTTTT. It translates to CASSRKWDDTNTGELFF.